This TCR beta chain was recorded in a study of T cell responses to AZD1222 COVID-19 vaccine (TCRdb year 2021). Notes on the research overall: AZD1222 recipients with second doses at about 4 weeks or about 12 weeks were pooled, because spike-specific TCR depth and breadth did not differ between schedules. TCR sequencing was performed for 230 to 250 trial participants, of whom approximately 200 were given two doses of AZD1222 and some 26 were given two doses of MenACWY control vaccine. Trial participants were enrolled by age into subgroups of 18-55, 56-69 and 70-plus years, and around 150, 28 and 57 TCR-sequenced participants, respectively, were included in these subgroups. Broad study findings and their caveats: The 56-69-year group was small, and its depth increase did not reach significance, likely because of low power. The whole spike protein was spanned by vaccine-associated CD4 TCRs, and dominant responses were seen in regions 160-218 and 743-854. Only five to seven AZD1222 recipients were SARS-CoV-2 seropositive at baseline, limiting conclusions about previously exposed vaccinees. Because no day 14 peak-response samples were available, the repertoires could be characterized only after the peak T cell response. After two AZD1222 doses, spike-specific TCR breadth and depth were significantly higher than at day 0 and than in MenACWY recipients. Participants were mostly white British, with more females than males. The authors suggested clonal diversity may have been underestimated. Nearly half of unique spike-specific TCRs reportedly recognized epitopes outside regions mutated in the B.1.351 and B.1.1.7 variants.

The time point label, read with the paper, signifies: baseline before first vaccination. Vaccinee samples came from UK trials COV001 and COV002, including a single-blind randomized controlled phase 2/3 trial of AZD1222 (ChAdOx1 nCoV-19) in healthy adults. For TCRbeta chain sequencing, PBMC samples were collected from trial participants at day 0 and at day 28 after the second dose. This clone was found once. Its antigen remains undetermined. No base quality values were provided; no much bigger clone lies one nucleotide off. There are 14 amino acids in the CDR3, from cysteine to phenylalanine inclusive. Just CDR3 DNA is preserved here, 42 bases in frame from base 1. V loses 3 bases, J loses 2 bases, and the germline ends lie 11 bases apart. CDR1 and CDR2 are drawn from the germline V gene (reference sequence): LGHDT, YNNKEL. The CDR3 regions of human TCRbeta chains were analyzed by immunosequencing. The source study handled its data this way. TCRs in the repertoires were compared against a reference library of SARS-CoV-2-specific TCRs that had been generated with the MIRA antigen-specificity platform. Breadth meant the fraction of unique TCRs that were SARS-CoV-2-associated, whereas depth meant the fraction of total T cells that were SARS-CoV-2-associated. Using the MIRA data, each spike-specific TCR was assigned both to the spike region to which the TCR was reactive and to a CD4 or CD8 class. Log10-transformed breadth and depth values were compared by one-way ANOVA with Sidak's multiple comparisons tests. In its TCRdb copy, this immuneACCESS table keeps in-frame sequences only and misses some clones. Where compared with another copy, unresolved V genes explain less than half of these, and the others have no known cause. Clonal size and the V and J genes are those of that table, whereas D and trimming came from the DNA. The sample table lists about 150,000 clones, approximately 85% of them with a count of one. Around 7.8% of the sample is in the top ten clones.

This sequence was found in an adult in good health. The chain is assembled from TRBV3-1 (or the pseudogene TRBV3-2) and TRBJ2-7; TRBD2 is possibly the D segment (7 matching bases). The specimen was peripheral blood, collected on day 0 of AZD1222 vaccination. The DNA sequence is given as TGTGCCAGCAGCCAGGCCGGGGGGCCCTACGAGCAGTACTTC. Its protein reads: CASSQAGGPYEQYF.